Here is one TCR beta chain with its context. The antigen remains undetermined. These data originate in a study of T cells after yellow fever vaccination. Whole-study findings and limits: A weaker but faster secondary response was observed, peaking on day 5 versus 15. Overlap between CD4 and CD8 compartments was detected for a small share of clonotypes. Within FACS-sorted repertoires, abundant clonotypes contaminating from the bulk population could be present.

The 5'RACE template-switching step produced TCR cDNA and added a universal primer site and UMIs. TCRdb re-derived calls from the 5' RACE reads in MiXCR, one entry per CDR3 protein. The table lists a few hundred thousand distinct CDR3 sequences, around a sixth of them singletons. This CDR3 spans 14 amino acids. The germline CDR1 and CDR2 sequences are ENHRY and SYGVKD. J lost 2 bases, V lost 6 bases, and 2 bases had no gene match. This receptor was obtained from a man aged 18 to 30 who received the YFV17D yellow fever vaccine. This material consisted of PBMCs, taken around 5 days after the first yellow fever vaccination. The chain has TRBV10-3 and TRBJ2-3; 10 bases are shared with TRBD2. The CDR3: CAISLAGVTDTQYF. DNA of the CDR3: TGTGCCATCAGCCTAGCGGGGGTCACAGATACGCAGTATTTT.